This T cell receptor (beta chain) was documented in a study of shared T cell receptors in the human thymus (dated by TCRdb to the early 2020s). In the study overall: The study investigated the way shared, self-reactive T-cell receptor alpha chains are produced in the human thymus.

Library creation used the immunoSEQ multiplex PCR assay. TCRdb obtained this table from immuneACCESS and retained in-frame rearrangements with V and J assigned. These tables miss some clones; where compared with another copy, unresolved V genes account for less than half of the shortfall, and the remainder is unexplained. Present in this sample are about 610,000 clones, 70% to 90% of which were seen just once. The top ten hold over 0.008% of the sample. About this clone itself: No cognate antigen has been identified for it. The record has no base qualities; no much larger clone is one base away.

Including cysteine and phenylalanine, the CDR3 has 14 amino acids. The only DNA kept is the CDR3, 42 bases in frame from the first base. The germline V gene specifies SGHAT as CDR1 and FQNNGV as CDR2. Unmatched junction bases come to 9, with V trimmed by 4 bases and J by 6 bases. These data are also associated with another study on human thymus T cells. In that second paper, the authors write: The donors were immunologically healthy infants in Finland who had open corrective cardiac surgery for congenital heart defects. Thymus tissue was collected as surgical resects that were removed during corrective cardiac surgery. Biased V and J gene segment usage appeared to be present in both thymic and peripheral blood repertoires. The related research reported highly overlapping thymic TCR repertoires among unrelated individuals. The study characterized TCR alpha and beta repertoires from roughly 8 infant thymus samples and a few related peripheral blood samples. The cohort included about 6 male and a couple of female infants, with donor ages spanning 7 to 244 days. After being mechanically released from the tissue, thymocytes were kept at -70 degrees C in pellets of about 10-32 million cells. Genomic DNA was extracted from frozen cell pellets with a QIAsymphony instrument. The immunoSEQ multiplex PCR assay was used to amplify the TCRB and TCRAD loci from a standardized quantity of quality-controlled genomic DNA. The V(D)J region was spanned by amplicons of a length sufficient to cover the CDR3 and to identify V and J genes. The amplicons were sequenced on an Illumina platform via the commercial immunoSEQ service. Primer bias and sequencing errors were corrected using previously described methods, and TCRAD and TCRB definitions followed the IMGT database. Analysis of the repertoires was done with immunoSEQ Analyzer 3.0 and VDJTools and included basic statistics, V/J segment usage, diversity estimates, rarefaction and pairwise overlap. Diversity was estimated using the Chao1, ChaoE, Efron-Thisted, Shannon and inverse Simpson indices, and was also estimated on datasets down-sampled to the size of the smallest sample. For repertoire overlap, CDR3 nucleotide sequence, V gene and J gene had to match strictly, and clustering was done by Jaccard-based multidimensional scaling. On average, thymus samples gave 750,000 to 950,000 unique TCRB clonotypes, whereas blood samples gave about 92,000.

Sequences were obtained from thymocytes. The rearrangement combines TRBV11-2 with TRBJ2-7; 7 bases in the middle match TRBD2. The clonotype was recovered from a boy under two years old with a congenital heart defect. Donor details come from another sample of the same person, matched by shared clones. The CDR3 in this case is CASSSRLAPREQYF. The base sequence is TGTGCCAGCAGCTCAAGACTAGCCCCGCGCGAGCAGTACTTC.